Detailed here is one T cell receptor beta chain. This clone was counted between two and nine times. The antigen it binds to is not known. Qualities for individual bases were not recorded, and no much larger clone is one base off. Whole blood was collected in K2EDTA tubes by collaborating institutions according to the institutions' own protocols. For TCRbeta analysis, collaborator samples were shipped as frozen whole blood, as isolated PBMCs, or as DNA extracted from either sample type. TCRbeta CDR3 regions were amplified from genomic DNA by means of the immunoSEQ Assay, a bias-controlled multiplex PCR. The paper's processing steps were these. Within the assay, amplification of reference gene primers was used to estimate how many nucleated cells each sample contained. Sequence reads were collapsed and filtered to measure the absolute abundance of every unique TCRbeta CDR3 rearrangement. For each sample, productive Simpson clonality was calculated as the square root of Simpson's diversity index across productive rearrangements. The immuneACCESS repertoire file appears here via TCRdb, limited to in-frame rearrangements. These files lack a portion of the clones; in checked studies, under half of the deficit traces to unresolved V genes, and the cause of the others is not known. V and J calls plus clone size are reproduced from that table; the DNA served to infer D and trimming. This sample lists 150,000 to 200,000 clones; about 85% were detected once. The biggest ten clones account for over 7% of the sample.

The data are from a study of blood T cell repertoires in COVID-19 (dated by TCRdb to the early 2020s). In the study overall: Samples from collaborators originated in the United States, Italy and Spain and spanned both the acute and convalescent phases of COVID-19. The material from the prospective study consisted of cDNA or gDNA derived from T cells, B-cell-depleted T cells, or PBMCs. Subjects who had been exposed to COVID-19, were actively infected with it, or had recovered from it provided the deeply sampled blood TCRbeta repertoires that made up the dataset. The repertoires were released in a freely available public database meant as a resource for research on the immune response to SARS-CoV-2. The samples were drawn from the first 160 participants of the ongoing ImmuneRACE study and from 1,254 subjects provided by 6 global collaborators. Sample metadata almost always included a de-identified subject ID, COVID-19 status, age in years and sex. Where available, HLA class I and class II types were obtained from metadata supplied by the sample provider rather than from assay-based typing.

What the authors observed across the whole study: Clinical and demographic metadata were provided uncurated, with the amount varying by source and participant.

V loses 0 bases, J loses 0 bases, and the germline ends lie 14 bases apart. For CDR1 and CDR2, the germline V gene lists MNHEY and SVGEGT. The CDR3 measures 17 amino acids from cysteine to phenylalanine. The only DNA kept is the CDR3, 51 bases in frame from the first base. The specimen sequenced was peripheral blood. The TCR was taken from a woman of 80 years or more in a cohort sampled during active or convalescent COVID-19. This sequence uses TRBV6-2 or TRBV6-3 and TRBJ1-1; D gene: possibly TRBD1, on 6 matching bases. The DNA sequence is given as TGTGCCAGCAGTTACTCGATACAGGGCTATATGAACACTGAAGCTTTCTTT. Its coded protein is CASSYSIQGYMNTEAFF.